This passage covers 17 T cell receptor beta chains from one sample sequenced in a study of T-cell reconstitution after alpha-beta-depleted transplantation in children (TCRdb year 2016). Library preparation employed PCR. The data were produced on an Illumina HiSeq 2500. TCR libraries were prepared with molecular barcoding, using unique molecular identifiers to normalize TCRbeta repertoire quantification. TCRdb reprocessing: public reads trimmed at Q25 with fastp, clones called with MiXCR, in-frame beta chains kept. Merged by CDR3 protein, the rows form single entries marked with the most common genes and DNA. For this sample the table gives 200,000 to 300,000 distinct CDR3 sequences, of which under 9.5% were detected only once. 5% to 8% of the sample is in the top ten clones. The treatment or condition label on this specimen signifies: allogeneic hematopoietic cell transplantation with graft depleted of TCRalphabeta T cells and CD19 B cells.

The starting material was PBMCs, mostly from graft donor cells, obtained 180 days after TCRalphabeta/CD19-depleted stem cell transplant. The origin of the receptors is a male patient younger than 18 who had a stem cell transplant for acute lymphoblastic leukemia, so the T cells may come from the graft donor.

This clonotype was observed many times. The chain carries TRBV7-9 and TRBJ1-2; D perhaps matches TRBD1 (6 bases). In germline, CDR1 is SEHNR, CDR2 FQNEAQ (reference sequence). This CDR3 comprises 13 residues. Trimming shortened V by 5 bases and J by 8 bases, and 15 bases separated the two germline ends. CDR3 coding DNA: TGTGCCAGCAGCACCGGGACAAAGAGCGGCTACACCTTC. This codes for CASSTGTKSGYTF.

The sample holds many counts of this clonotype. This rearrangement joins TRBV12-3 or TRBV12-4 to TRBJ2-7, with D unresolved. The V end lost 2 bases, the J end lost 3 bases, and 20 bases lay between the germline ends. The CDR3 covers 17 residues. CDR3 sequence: CASSLSPTIVGNYEQYF. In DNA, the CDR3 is TGTGCCAGCAGTTTATCCCCAACCATCGTCGGTAACTACGAGCAGTACTTC.

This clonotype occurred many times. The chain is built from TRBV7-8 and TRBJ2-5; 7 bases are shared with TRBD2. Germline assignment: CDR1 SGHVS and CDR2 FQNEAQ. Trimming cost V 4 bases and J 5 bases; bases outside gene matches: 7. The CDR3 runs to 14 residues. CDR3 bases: TGTGCCAGCAGCTACGCCTTGGGGGGGGAGACCCAGTACTTC. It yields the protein CASSYALGGETQYF.

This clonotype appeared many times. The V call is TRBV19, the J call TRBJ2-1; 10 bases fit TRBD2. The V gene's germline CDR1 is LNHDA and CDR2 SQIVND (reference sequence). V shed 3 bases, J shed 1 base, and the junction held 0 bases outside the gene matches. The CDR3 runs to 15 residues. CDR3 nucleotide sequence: TGTGCCAGTAGTATTAGCGGGGGGTCCTACAATGAGCAGTTCTTC. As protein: CASSISGGSYNEQFF.

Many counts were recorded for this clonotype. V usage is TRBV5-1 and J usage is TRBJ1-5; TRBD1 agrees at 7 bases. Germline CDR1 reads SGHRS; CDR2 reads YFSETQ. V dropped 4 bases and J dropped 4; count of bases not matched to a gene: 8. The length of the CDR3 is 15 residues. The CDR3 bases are TGCGCCAGCAGCCTGGAAACAGGGGATAATCAGCCCCAGCATTTT. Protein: CASSLETGDNQPQHF.

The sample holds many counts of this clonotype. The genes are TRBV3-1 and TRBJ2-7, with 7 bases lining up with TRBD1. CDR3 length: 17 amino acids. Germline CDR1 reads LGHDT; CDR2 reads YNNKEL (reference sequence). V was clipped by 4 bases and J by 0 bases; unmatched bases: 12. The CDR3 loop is CASSPLGGPGGSYEQYF. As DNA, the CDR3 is TGTGCCAGCAGCCCCCTCGGAGGACCAGGGGGCTCCTACGAGCAGTACTTC.

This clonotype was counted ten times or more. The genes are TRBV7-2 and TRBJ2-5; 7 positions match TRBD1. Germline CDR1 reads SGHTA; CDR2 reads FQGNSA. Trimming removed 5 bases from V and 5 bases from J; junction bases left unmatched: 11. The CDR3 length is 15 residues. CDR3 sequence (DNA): TGTGCCAGCAGCGCCCAGACAGGGCTTCAGGAGACCCAGTACTTC. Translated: CASSAQTGLQETQYF.

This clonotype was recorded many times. The CDR3 region is CASSLVGSGYNEQFF. In DNA form, the CDR3 reads TGCGCCAGCAGCTTGGTAGGTAGCGGCTACAATGAGCAGTTCTTC. The gene calls are TRBV5-1 and TRBJ2-1, with D possibly TRBD2 on 6 matching bases. Germline assignment: CDR1 SGHRS and CDR2 YFSETQ. V shed 0 bases and J shed 3 bases, with 10 bases lying between them. This CDR3 contains 15 residues.

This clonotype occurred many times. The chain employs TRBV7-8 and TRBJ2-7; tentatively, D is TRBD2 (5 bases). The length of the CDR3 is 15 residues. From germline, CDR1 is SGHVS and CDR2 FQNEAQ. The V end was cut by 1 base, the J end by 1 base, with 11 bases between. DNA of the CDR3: TGTGCCAGCAGCTTAGGTAGGGTAGCGTCCTACGAGCAGTACTTC. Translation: CASSLGRVASYEQYF.

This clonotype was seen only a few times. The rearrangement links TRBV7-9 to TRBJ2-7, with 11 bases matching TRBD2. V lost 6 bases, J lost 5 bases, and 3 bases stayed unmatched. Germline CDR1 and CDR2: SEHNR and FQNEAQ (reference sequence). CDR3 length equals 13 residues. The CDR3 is CASSGTSGNEQYF. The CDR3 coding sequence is TGTGCCAGCAGTGGGACTAGCGGAAACGAGCAGTACTTC.

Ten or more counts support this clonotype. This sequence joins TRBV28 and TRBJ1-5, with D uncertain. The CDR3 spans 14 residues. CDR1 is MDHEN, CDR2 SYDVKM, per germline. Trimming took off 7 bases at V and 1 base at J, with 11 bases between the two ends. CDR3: CASTLVSSNQPQHF. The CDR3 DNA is TGTGCCAGCACCCTTGTATCGAGCAATCAGCCCCAGCATTTT.

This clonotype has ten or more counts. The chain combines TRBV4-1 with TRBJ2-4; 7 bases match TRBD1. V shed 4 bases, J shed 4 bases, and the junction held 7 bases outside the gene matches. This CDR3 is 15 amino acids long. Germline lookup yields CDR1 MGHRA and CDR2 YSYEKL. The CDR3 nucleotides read TGCGCCAGCAGCCCTAAGGGACAGATAAAAAACATTCAGTACTTC. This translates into CASSPKGQIKNIQYF.

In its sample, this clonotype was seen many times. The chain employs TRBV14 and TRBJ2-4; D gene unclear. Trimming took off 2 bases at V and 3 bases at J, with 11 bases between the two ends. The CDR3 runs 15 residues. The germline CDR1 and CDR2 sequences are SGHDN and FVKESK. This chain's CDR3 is CASSQNVGFKNIQYF. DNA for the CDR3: TGTGCCAGCAGCCAAAATGTCGGCTTCAAAAACATTCAGTACTTC.

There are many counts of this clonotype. CDR3 loop: CSARGRPPSGRALGSYEQYF. The CDR3 coding sequence is TGCAGTGCTAGAGGCAGACCCCCTAGCGGGAGGGCCCTGGGCTCCTACGAGCAGTACTTC. The chain couples TRBV20-1 to TRBJ2-7; TRBD2 aligns across 12 bases. Unmatched junction bases numbered 16, after V lost 1 base and J lost 0 bases. The germline gives CDR1 DFQATT, CDR2 SNEGSKA (reference sequence). The length of the CDR3 is 20 residues.

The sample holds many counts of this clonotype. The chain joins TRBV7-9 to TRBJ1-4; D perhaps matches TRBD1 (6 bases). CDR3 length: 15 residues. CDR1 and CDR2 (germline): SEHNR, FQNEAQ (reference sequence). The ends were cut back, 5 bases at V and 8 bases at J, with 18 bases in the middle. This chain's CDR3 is CASSVTGTEREKLFF. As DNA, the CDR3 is TGTGCCAGCAGCGTCACAGGGACGGAGAGGGAAAAACTGTTTTTT.

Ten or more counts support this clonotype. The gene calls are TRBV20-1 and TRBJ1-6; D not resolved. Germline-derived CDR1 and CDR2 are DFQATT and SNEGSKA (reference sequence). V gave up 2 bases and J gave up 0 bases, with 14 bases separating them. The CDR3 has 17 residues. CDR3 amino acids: CSARRNGKSSYNSPLHF. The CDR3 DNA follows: TGCAGTGCTAGAAGGAACGGGAAGAGCTCCTATAATTCACCCCTCCACTTT.

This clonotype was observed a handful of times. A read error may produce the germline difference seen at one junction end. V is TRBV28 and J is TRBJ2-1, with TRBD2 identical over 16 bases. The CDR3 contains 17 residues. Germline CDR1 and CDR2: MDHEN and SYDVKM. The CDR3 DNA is TGTGCCACCACCGGGACTAGCGGGAGGGCCGCGTACAATGAGCATTTCTTC. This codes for CATTGTSGRAAYNEHFF.